Below, 29 T cell receptor beta chains from the same sample are listed, as sequenced in a study of cytomegalovirus exposure and HLA in healthy donors. Amplification used 60 Vbeta primers and 13 Jbeta primers. Method: immunoSEQ multiplex PCR; TCRdb's copy keeps in-frame clones and lacks some. The sample includes fewer than 25,000 clones, approximately 80% of them seen just once. Source material: PBMCs. These receptors came from a man in his fifties or sixties in good health and CMV-seronegative.

V is TRBV7-2 and J is TRBJ2-2, with a weak D call TRBD2 (5 bases). Per the germline V gene, CDR1 is SGHTA and CDR2 is FQGNSA. V shed 5 bases and J shed 6 bases, with 13 bases lying between them. The CDR3 covers 14 residues. As DNA, the CDR3 is TGTGCCAGCAGCCAAACTAGTTTCTCCGGGGAGCTGTTTTTT. It translates to CASSQTSFSGELFF.

Points on this clone: The junction differs from germline at one of its ends, possibly a read error. The chain recombines TRBV6-1 with TRBJ2-4; TRBD1 matches at 8 bases. The CDR3 consists of 15 residues. Germline assignment: CDR1 MNHNS and CDR2 SASEGT. CDR3 region: CPSTPSTGGKNIQYF. The DNA of the CDR3 is TGTCCCAGCACCCCGTCTACAGGGGGGAAAAACATTCAGTACTTC.

This clone appeared a single time. The chain recombines TRBV7-6 with TRBJ1-2; D is uncertain. Trimming removed 5 bases from V and 2 bases from J, with 15 bases in between. The CDR3 extends over 15 amino acids. Germline V CDR1 and CDR2: SGHVS, FNYEAQ. The CDR3 here is CASSLNPAPNYGYTF. The CDR3 bases are TGTGCCAGCAGCCTAAATCCTGCACCAAACTATGGCTACACCTTC.

This chain links TRBV29-1 with TRBJ2-1; D perhaps matches TRBD1 (6 bases). Deletions cut 2 bases from V and 6 bases from J, with 11 bases between. CDR3 length: 13 amino acids. CDR1 and CDR2 from the germline V gene are SQVTM and ANQGSEA. The CDR3 reads CSVETHRANEQFF. CDR3 DNA sequence: TGCAGCGTTGAAACACACAGGGCCAATGAGCAGTTCTTC.

V usage is TRBV2 and J usage is TRBJ2-3; 8 nucleotides align to TRBD2. CDR3 length: 18 residues. Germline CDR1 reads SNHLY; CDR2 reads FYNNEI. After removal of 3 bases from V and 0 bases from J, the junction contained 11 bases not matched to a gene. This CDR3 reads CASSDSGRGGTSTDTQYF. CDR3 DNA sequence: TGTGCCAGCAGTGATTCCGGTCGGGGGGGGACTAGCACAGATACGCAGTATTTT.

This chain connects TRBV5-6 to TRBJ1-2; TRBD1 matches at 9 bases. Germline V lookup: CDR1 SGHDT, CDR2 YYEEEE. J gave up 8 bases and V 4 bases, and 6 bases lay outside the gene matches. This CDR3 contains 13 residues. This CDR3 is CASSKNRGRGYTF. The CDR3 DNA reads TGTGCCAGCAGCAAGAACAGGGGGCGAGGCTACACCTTC.

V gene TRBV7-2 combines with J gene TRBJ2-1; possibly TRBD2 for D (6 bases). The V gene's germline CDR1 is SGHTA and CDR2 FQGNSA. V was shortened by 1 base and J by 5 bases, with 12 bases between the two germline ends. This CDR3 has 15 residues. The CDR3 reads CASSLGLAPNNEQFF. The CDR3 nucleotides read TGTGCCAGCAGCTTAGGGCTAGCGCCAAACAATGAGCAGTTCTTC. The full variable domain, with the rest looked up from reference TRBV7-2 and TRBJ2-1, is GAGVSQSPSNKVTEKGKDVELRCDPISGHTALYWYRQSLGQGLEFLIYFQGNSAPDKSGLPSDRFSAERTGGSVSTLTIQRTQQEDSAVYLCASSLGLAPNNEQFFGPGTRLTVL.

As to this clone: Relative to the germline gene, one junction end is altered; a read error may explain this. The V gene is TRBV4-3, the J gene TRBJ2-7; 7 bases map to TRBD1. The length of the CDR3 is 15 residues. Germline CDR1 and CDR2: LGHNA and YSLEER. CDR3: CASSQWGQPSHEQYF. The CDR3 DNA sequence: TGCGCCAGCAGCCAATGGGGACAGCCCTCCCACGAGCAGTACTTC.

The V call is TRBV4-1, the J call TRBJ2-7, with 10 bases lining up with TRBD2. Germline V gene lookup returns CDR1 MGHRA and CDR2 YSYEKL. V dropped 0 bases and J dropped 6; count of bases not matched to a gene: 5. This CDR3 region has 15 residues. CDR3 loop: CASSQESGRAFEQYF. The CDR3 DNA is TGCGCCAGCAGCCAAGAAAGCGGGAGGGCCTTCGAGCAGTACTTC.

The chain employs TRBV2 and TRBJ2-3; 10 nucleotides align to TRBD1. This CDR3 is built from 13 residues. Germline values: CDR1 SNHLY, CDR2 FYNNEI. V was clipped by 8 bases and J by 4 bases; unmatched bases: 3. Here the CDR3 reads CASSGQGADTQYF. The CDR3 DNA follows: TGTGCCAGCTCCGGACAGGGGGCAGATACGCAGTATTTT.

The rearrangement uses TRBV7-6 and TRBJ2-2; TRBD1 might be the D (6 bases). The V and J ends lost 4 bases and 1 base respectively, with 10 bases between them. This CDR3 is built from 15 residues. CDR1 and CDR2 (germline): SGHVS, FNYEAQ. CDR3 in DNA: TGTGCCAGCAGCTCACAGGGACAGAACACCGGGGAGCTGTTTTTT. Translating gives CASSSQGQNTGELFF.

V usage is TRBV6-1 and J usage is TRBJ1-1; the D gene is possibly TRBD1 (6 bases). V lost 5 bases to trimming and J lost 1 base, with 8 bases between them. This CDR3 spans 13 amino acids. The germline CDR1 and CDR2 sequences are MNHNS and SASEGT. The CDR3 reads CASSLQGNTEAFF. CDR3 coding DNA: TGTGCCAGCAGTCTACAGGGGAACACTGAAGCTTTCTTT.

This chain joins TRBV7-2 and TRBJ2-7; D unclear. Trimming cost V 0 bases and J 5 bases, with 14 bases left between them. The CDR3 has 15 amino acids. Per the germline V gene, CDR1 is SGHTA and CDR2 is FQGNSA. This chain's CDR3 is CASSLALGRSDEQYF. The CDR3 region has the DNA TGTGCCAGCAGCTTAGCCCTTGGGCGCTCTGACGAGCAGTACTTC.

This clone was observed a few times. The V gene is TRBV2, the J gene TRBJ1-4, with unresolved D. The CDR3 contains 14 residues. Germline values: CDR1 SNHLY, CDR2 FYNNEI. V lost 11 bases and J lost 7, with 20 bases in between. The CDR3 spells CAGAQLRLAEKLFF. In nucleotides, the CDR3 is TGTGCCGGCGCCCAACTCAGGCTGGCTGAAAAACTGTTTTTT.

The gene calls are TRBV19 and TRBJ2-2; 10 nucleotides line up with TRBD2. From germline, CDR1 is LNHDA and CDR2 SQIVND (reference sequence). The CDR3 extends over 15 amino acids. V lost 7 bases, J lost 7 bases, and 9 bases stayed unmatched. CDR3 nucleotide sequence: TGTGCCAGTACCCCTCCGGGACTAGCGAGCGGGGAGCTGTTTTTT. Translation gives CASTPPGLASGELFF.

About this clone itself: An end of the junction does not agree with germline; a read error may underlie this. V usage is TRBV4-3 and J usage is TRBJ1-2; perhaps TRBD1 as D (5 bases). The length of the CDR3 is 11 residues. Germline assignment: CDR1 LGHNA and CDR2 YSLEER. CDR3 nucleotides: TGCGCCAGCGGGGCAGGCTATGGCTACCCCTTC. This encodes CASGAGYGYPF.

CDR3 sequence: CASSRPGETQYF. The CDR3 DNA sequence: TGCGCCAGCAGCCGCCCGGGGGAGACCCAGTACTTC. The genes are TRBV5-1 and TRBJ2-5; D possibly corresponds to TRBD2 (5 bases). The germline CDR1 and CDR2 sequences are SGHRS and YFSETQ. The CDR3 length is 12 residues. With 4 bases removed from V and 5 bases from J, the gap between germline ends came to 9 bases.

This sequence joins TRBV2 and TRBJ2-3; 12 bases are a match to TRBD2. J lost 4 bases, V lost 6 bases, and 8 bases had no gene match. Germline V gives CDR1 SNHLY, CDR2 FYNNEI. This CDR3 is 16 amino acids long. In DNA form, the CDR3 reads TGTGCCAGCAGGAGTTTGCTAGCGGGAGGGTCAGATACGCAGTATTTT. This encodes CASRSLLAGGSDTQYF.

A word on this clone: One end of the junction fails to match germline, which may point to a read error. The rearrangement joins TRBV7-3 to TRBJ2-1; no definite D call. Germline V lookup: CDR1 SGHTA, CDR2 FQGTGA. The CDR3 sequence is 15 residues long. CDR3 loop: CTSSLGQISNNEQFF. CDR3 DNA sequence: TGTACCAGCAGCTTAGGCCAGATTAGCAACAATGAGCAGTTCTTC. The whole variable domain, filled in from reference TRBV7-3 and TRBJ2-1, reads GAGVSQTPSNKVTEKGKYVELRCDPISGHTALYWYRQSLGQGPEFLIYFQGTGAADDSGLPNDRFFAVRPEGSVSTLKIQRTERGDSAVYLCTSSLGQISNNEQFFGPGTRLTVL.

The rearrangement uses TRBV7-6 and TRBJ2-1; D gene ambiguous. Germline CDR1 SGHVS, CDR2 FNYEAQ. V was pared by 1 base and J by 6 bases, with 4 bases between. The CDR3 extends over 12 amino acids. The CDR3 coding sequence is TGTGCCAGCAGCTTAGGGCTCAATGAGCAGTTCTTC. Translated, it gives CASSLGLNEQFF.

The CDR3 protein is CASSRQGQAYEQYF. DNA for the CDR3: TGTGCCAGCTCACGACAAGGACAGGCCTACGAGCAGTACTTC. The V call is TRBV18, the J call TRBJ2-7, with 7 bases matching TRBD1. CDR3 length: 14 residues. V shed 4 bases and J 2 bases; nucleotides not matched to a gene: 5. From germline, CDR1 is KGHSH and CDR2 LQKENI.

This chain connects TRBV19 to TRBJ2-3, with TRBD1 identical over 10 bases. The V gene end was trimmed by 2 bases and the J gene end by 5 bases; junction bases not matched to a gene: 16. The CDR3 extends over 19 amino acids. Germline assignment: CDR1 LNHDA and CDR2 SQIVND (reference sequence). DNA for the CDR3: TGTGCCAGTAGTATAACCCCTCGTTGGACAGGGGGGCAAGTAGATACGCAGTATTTT. This encodes CASSITPRWTGGQVDTQYF.

The J gene is TRBJ1-6, the V gene TRBV6-5; D perhaps matches TRBD1 (5 bases). The CDR3 extends over 16 amino acids. V lost 2 bases and J 10 bases, leaving 18 bases between the germline ends. CDR1 and CDR2 from the germline V gene are MNHEY and SVGAGI. The CDR3 loop reads CASSYDPPGVKSPLHF. The DNA of the CDR3 is TGTGCCAGCAGTTACGACCCACCGGGGGTTAAGTCACCCCTCCACTTT.

The rearrangement links TRBV25-1 to TRBJ1-5; weak D call: TRBD1 (5 bases). Trimming pared 7 bases from V and 4 bases from J, leaving 14 bases between. Germline CDR1 and CDR2: MGHDK and SYGVNS. CDR3 length equals 14 residues. CDR3 sequence (DNA): TGTGCCAGCACCCAGGACAAGAGGAATCAGCCCCAGCATTTT. This codes for CASTQDKRNQPQHF.

The genes are TRBV15 and TRBJ2-1; 7 nucleotides agree with TRBD1. CDR3 size: 16 residues. Per the germline V gene, CDR1 is LNHNV and CDR2 is YYDKDF (reference sequence). The J segment lost 3 bases and the V segment lost 5 bases, leaving 10 bases of the junction unmatched. CDR3 nucleotides: TGTGCCACCAGCTCCCACGCACAGGGGAGCTACAATGAGCAGTTCTTC. It encodes CATSSHAQGSYNEQFF. Based on the CDR3 plus reference TRBV15 and TRBJ2-1, the full variable domain is DAMVIQNPRYQVTQFGKPVTLSCSQTLNHNVMYWYQQKSSQAPKLLFHYYDKDFNNEADTPDNFQSRRPNTSFCFLDIRSPGLGDTAMYLCATSSHAQGSYNEQFFGPGTRLTVL.

The chain couples TRBV6-5 to TRBJ1-6, with 7 bases lining up with TRBD1. Germline lookup yields CDR1 MNHEY and CDR2 SVGAGI. J was trimmed by 7 bases and V by 7 bases; bases with no gene match: 10. CDR3 length equals 15 residues. DNA for the CDR3: TGTGCCAGCAACCGACAGGGCTCGTCCAATTCACCCCTCCACTTT. Protein sequence: CASNRQGSSNSPLHF.

The chain joins TRBV11-2 to TRBJ2-2; a possible D gene is TRBD1 (5 bases). The CDR3 totals 15 residues. Deletions cut 4 bases from V and 6 bases from J, with 15 bases between. The germline CDR1 and CDR2 sequences are SGHAT and FQNNGV. CDR3 DNA sequence: TGTGCCAGCAGCTCGAAGACAGTAGGGGCCGGGGAGCTGTTTTTT. It specifies CASSSKTVGAGELFF.

This chain's CDR3 is CASSERQARSISNQPQHF. In DNA form, the CDR3 reads TGCGCCAGCAGTGAACGTCAGGCCCGCTCCATTAGCAATCAGCCCCAGCATTTT. The chain has TRBV10-1 and TRBJ1-5; D is uncertain. V was trimmed by 3 bases and J by 0 bases, leaving 18 bases between them. Germline V gene lookup returns CDR1 WNHNN and CDR2 SYGVQD (reference sequence). The CDR3 is made up of 18 amino acids.

The chain combines TRBV2 with TRBJ2-1; 11 bases match TRBD2. Germline V gene lookup returns CDR1 SNHLY and CDR2 FYNNEI. There are 13 residues in the CDR3. V lost 5 bases to trimming and J lost 7 bases; unmatched junction nucleotides: 1. The CDR3 DNA follows: TGTGCCAGCAGTACTAGCGGGGGAAATGAGCAGTTCTTC. It encodes CASSTSGGNEQFF.